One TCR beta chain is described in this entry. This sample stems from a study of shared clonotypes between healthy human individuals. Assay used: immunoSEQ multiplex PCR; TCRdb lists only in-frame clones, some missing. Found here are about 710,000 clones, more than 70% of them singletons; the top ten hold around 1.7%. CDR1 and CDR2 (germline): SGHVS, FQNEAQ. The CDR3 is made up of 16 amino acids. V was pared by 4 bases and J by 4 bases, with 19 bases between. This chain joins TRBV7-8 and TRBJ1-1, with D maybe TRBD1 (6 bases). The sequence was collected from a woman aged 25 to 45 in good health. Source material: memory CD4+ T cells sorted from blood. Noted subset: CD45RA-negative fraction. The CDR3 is CASSSPPGGRGTEAFF. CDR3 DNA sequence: TGTGCCAGCAGCTCCCCGCCGGGGGGCCGGGGCACTGAAGCTTTCTTT. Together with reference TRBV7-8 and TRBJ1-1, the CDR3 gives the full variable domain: GAGVSQSPRYKVAKRGQDVALRCDPISGHVSLFWYQQALGQGPEFLTYFQNEAQLDKSGLPSDRFFAERPEGSVSTLKIQRTQQEDSAVYLCASSSPPGGRGTEAFFGQGTRLTVV.